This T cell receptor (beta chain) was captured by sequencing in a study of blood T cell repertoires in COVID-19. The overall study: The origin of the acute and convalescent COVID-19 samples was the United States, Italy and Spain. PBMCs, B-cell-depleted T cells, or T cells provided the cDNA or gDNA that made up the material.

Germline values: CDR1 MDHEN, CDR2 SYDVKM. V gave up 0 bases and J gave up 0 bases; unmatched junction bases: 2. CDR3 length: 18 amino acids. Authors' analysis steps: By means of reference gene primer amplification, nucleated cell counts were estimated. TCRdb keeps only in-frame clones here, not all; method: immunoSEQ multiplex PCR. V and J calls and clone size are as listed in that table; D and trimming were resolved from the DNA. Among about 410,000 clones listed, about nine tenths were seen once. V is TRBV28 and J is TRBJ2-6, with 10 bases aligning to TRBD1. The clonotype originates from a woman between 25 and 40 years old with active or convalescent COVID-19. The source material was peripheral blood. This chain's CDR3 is CASSLWGQGSSGANVLTF. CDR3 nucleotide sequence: TGTGCCAGCAGTTTATGGGGACAGGGGAGCTCTGGGGCCAACGTCCTGACTTTC.